Sequencing of this T cell receptor beta chain was carried out in a study of OX40 agonist ivuxolimab in advanced cancers. Across the whole study: The treatment was a fully human IgG2 OX40 agonist, ivuxolimab.

Findings and limits, study-wide: Low clonal expansion, among the lowest seen, marked partial responders at 0.1-3.0 mg/kg. Within 6 weeks, CD4+ and CD8+ blood T cells expanded clonally at 0.1 to 3.0 mg/kg. Among T cells, CD8+ cells averaged more expanded clones than CD4+ cells.

On this clone: The antigen is not known.

Libraries were prepared by immunoSEQ multiplex PCR; TCRdb keeps only in-frame clonotypes and omits some of them. The profile shows 20,000 or so clones, 80% to 90% of them singletons. The V and J ends lost 5 bases and 3 bases respectively, with 26 bases between them. This CDR3 comprises 18 residues. From germline, CDR1 is SGHTS and CDR2 YDEGEE. The source is an adult with an advanced solid tumor such as melanoma, head and neck, liver or kidney cancer. This chain connects TRBV5-8 to TRBJ2-5, with D perhaps TRBD1 (6 bases). The input for sequencing was CD4+ or CD8+ T cells sorted from blood, taken in a trial of the OX40 agonist ivuxolimab. The CDR3 reads CASRVGTVIWDKKETQYF. In nucleotides, the CDR3 is TGTGCCAGCAGGGTAGGGACCGTCATTTGGGACAAGAAAGAGACCCAGTACTTC.